The 19 T cell receptor beta chains presented below share a single source sample, sequenced in a study of T cell changes during pregnancy in multiple sclerosis. Assay: immunoSEQ multiplex PCR; the TCRdb copy retains only in-frame clones and omits some. In the table there are approximately 45,000 clones, less than 90% of which are singletons. This specimen consisted of CD4+ T cells from peripheral blood mononuclear cells, obtained before pregnancy. The receptors shown here come from a female donor with multiple sclerosis, enrolled in a pregnancy study.

The rearrangement joins TRBV14 to TRBJ2-1, with 8 bases lining up with TRBD2. V shed 0 bases and J 5 bases; nucleotides not matched to a gene: 12. The germline CDR1 and CDR2 sequences are SGHDN and FVKESK. The CDR3 runs 18 residues. The CDR3 spells CASSQDTRIAGSNNEQFF. The CDR3 DNA is TGTGCCAGCAGCCAAGATACTCGGATAGCGGGATCCAACAATGAGCAGTTCTTC.

This clone was picked up one time. The chain joins TRBV5-1 to TRBJ2-1; D is possibly TRBD2 (5 bases). Germline-derived CDR1 and CDR2 are SGHRS and YFSETQ. The CDR3 runs to 13 residues. The ends were cut back, 4 bases at V and 8 bases at J, with 13 bases in the middle. The CDR3 loop reads CASSVGGPDEQFF. In DNA, the CDR3 is TGCGCCAGCAGCGTCGGCGGGCCCGATGAGCAGTTCTTC.

The rearrangement links TRBV2 to TRBJ2-5; D is uncertain. This CDR3 is built from 11 residues. Trimming removed 2 bases from V and 7 bases from J, with 5 bases in between. The germline gives CDR1 SNHLY, CDR2 FYNNEI. The CDR3 sequence is CASSELRTQYF. CDR3 sequence (DNA): TGTGCCAGCAGTGAACTCAGGACCCAGTACTTC.

In its sample, this clone was seen a few times. The rearrangement joins TRBV30 to TRBJ2-5; the D gene is possibly TRBD2 (7 bases). This CDR3 region has 13 residues. Trimming shortened V by 8 bases and J by 1 base, and 14 bases separated the two germline ends. Germline CDR1 is GTSNPN and CDR2 is SVGIG (reference sequence). The CDR3 DNA follows: TGTGCCGGGGGCGGGGGCGGCCAAGAGACCCAGTACTTC. This translates into CAGGGGGQETQYF.

The gene calls are TRBV19 and TRBJ1-2; 9 bases agree with TRBD1. V shed 5 bases and J 4 bases; nucleotides not matched to a gene: 5. This CDR3 is 14 amino acids long. Per germline, CDR1 LNHDA and CDR2 SQIVND (reference sequence). As DNA, the CDR3 is TGTGCCAGTAGTCAACAGGGGGCTTCCTATGGCTACACCTTC. Translating gives CASSQQGASYGYTF.

Only a few counts were recorded for this clone. The CDR3 DNA sequence: TGTGCCAGCTTACTCTTAAACGAGCAGTACTTC. The encoded protein is CASLLLNEQYF. This chain joins TRBV11-2 and TRBJ2-7; D is uncertain. The CDR3 covers 11 residues. Between the trimmed V and J ends, which lost 8 bases and 5 bases, there was a span of 10 bases. Germline V CDR1 and CDR2: SGHAT, FQNNGV.

The chain uses TRBV2 and TRBJ2-2; a weak D match, TRBD1 (5 bases). Germline assignment: CDR1 SNHLY and CDR2 FYNNEI. The CDR3 extends over 16 amino acids. Between the trimmed V and J ends, which lost 4 bases and 3 bases, there was a span of 15 bases. The CDR3 here is CASSVFSGWDTGELFF. CDR3 coding DNA: TGTGCCAGCAGTGTGTTCTCAGGGTGGGACACCGGGGAGCTGTTTTTT.

The chain joins TRBV7-9 to TRBJ2-3; the match to TRBD1 covers 12 bases. Per the germline V gene, CDR1 is SEHNR and CDR2 is FQNEAQ (reference sequence). The CDR3 consists of 16 residues. Unmatched junction bases numbered 5, after V lost 4 bases and J lost 3 bases. In DNA, the CDR3 is TGTGCCAGCAGCTCAGGGGACAGGGGGCGAACAGATACGCAGTATTTT. Its translation: CASSSGDRGRTDTQYF. The full variable domain, in which reference TRBV7-9 and TRBJ2-3 provide the parts outside the CDR3, is DTGVSQNPRHKITKRGQNVTFRCDPISEHNRLYWYRQTLGQGPEFLTYFQNEAQLEKSRLLSDRFSAERPKGSFSTLEIQRTEQGDSAMYLCASSSGDRGRTDTQYFGPGTRLTVL.

The chain employs TRBV5-5 and TRBJ1-6; 9 bases are a match to TRBD1. V shed 4 bases and J 9 bases; nucleotides not matched to a gene: 8. CDR1 is SGHKS, CDR2 YYEKEE, per germline (reference sequence). The CDR3 extends over 15 amino acids. The CDR3 region is CASSATRDRASPLHF. DNA for the CDR3: TGTGCCAGCAGCGCCACCCGGGACAGGGCTTCACCCCTCCACTTT.

The CDR3 coding sequence is TGTGCCAGCAGTTTATTCAGGGGGATAGGGGGCTACACCTTC. This encodes CASSLFRGIGGYTF. The genes are TRBV27 and TRBJ1-2; 7 positions agree with TRBD1. The CDR3 runs to 14 residues. CDR1 is MNHEY and CDR2 is SMNVEV in the germline V gene (reference sequence). J lost 8 bases, V lost 1 base, and 7 bases had no gene match.

The chain has TRBV29-1 and TRBJ2-3, with D perhaps TRBD2 (5 bases). The germline V gene encodes CDR1 SQVTM and CDR2 ANQGSEA. V shed 4 bases and J shed 4 bases, with 12 bases lying between them. There are 13 residues in the CDR3. CDR3 residues: CSVAGLVADTQYF. For the CDR3, the DNA is TGCAGCGTTGCCGGACTGGTAGCAGATACGCAGTATTTT.

The CDR3 sequence is CASSPGQAYEQYF. CDR3 nucleotides: TGTGCCAGCAGCCCCGGACAAGCCTACGAGCAGTACTTC. The J gene is TRBJ2-7, the V gene TRBV11-2, with D possibly matching TRBD1 (5 bases). V lost 5 bases to trimming and J lost 2 bases, with 10 bases between them. This CDR3 comprises 13 residues. Germline V gives CDR1 SGHAT, CDR2 FQNNGV.

This clone was seen more than once but under ten times. This chain uses TRBV6-1 with TRBJ2-5, with 7 bases identical to TRBD1. The germline V gene encodes CDR1 MNHNS and CDR2 SASEGT. The V and J ends lost 0 bases and 5 bases, in that order; junction bases with no gene match: 6. This CDR3 region has 15 residues. CDR3 coding DNA: TGTGCCAGCAGTGAAGCACAGGGGTTTTTGGAGACCCAGTACTTC. Amino acid sequence: CASSEAQGFLETQYF.

V usage is TRBV18 and J usage is TRBJ2-5; 7 bases are a match to TRBD1. The germline V gene encodes CDR1 KGHSH and CDR2 LQKENI. CDR3 size: 14 residues. V was pared by 7 bases and J by 1 base, with 6 bases of the junction left unmatched. CDR3: CASLEQGPQETQYF. As DNA, the CDR3 is TGTGCCAGCTTGGAACAGGGGCCCCAAGAGACCCAGTACTTC.

V is TRBV11-2 and J is TRBJ1-1; the match to TRBD1 covers 8 bases. The ends lost 2 bases at V and 6 bases at J; junction bases unmatched: 8. Germline CDR1 reads SGHAT; CDR2 reads FQNNGV. CDR3 length equals 15 residues. The CDR3 nucleotides read TGTGCCAGCAGCTTATCCCAGAAGACAGGGGCTGAAGCTTTCTTT. Its protein is CASSLSQKTGAEAFF.

The chain uses TRBV11-2 and TRBJ1-6, with D perhaps TRBD1 (5 bases). V shed 5 bases and J shed 9 bases, with 20 bases lying between them. Per germline, CDR1 SGHAT and CDR2 FQNNGV. The CDR3 spans 16 residues. CDR3 sequence (DNA): TGTGCCAGCAGCCCGGCTACAGGCGGCGCACCTTCACCCCTCCACTTT. Translation: CASSPATGGAPSPLHF.

As DNA, the CDR3 is TGTGCCAGTAGTATGATAGTAGGCAGGCTGAGCAATCAGCCCCAGCATTTT. This translates into CASSMIVGRLSNQPQHF. The J gene is TRBJ1-5, the V gene TRBV19; unclear D gene. V was cut by 3 bases and J by 1 base, with 16 bases left in between. CDR1 and CDR2 (germline): LNHDA, SQIVND (reference sequence). The CDR3 has 17 amino acids.

This clone was detected a few times. The J gene is TRBJ2-7, the V gene TRBV6-1, with 14 positions matching TRBD2. This CDR3 has 16 amino acids. With 4 bases clipped from V and 7 bases from J, the junction kept 9 bases outside the gene matches. Germline V gives CDR1 MNHNS, CDR2 SASEGT. As DNA, the CDR3 is TGTGCCAGCAGTGCCCGACTAGCGGGAGGGCCGGGTGAGCAGTACTTC. The encoded protein is CASSARLAGGPGEQYF.

The chain has TRBV23-1 and TRBJ1-5; D is perhaps TRBD1 (5 bases). TRBV23-1 is flagged as an ORF with uncertain function. The CDR3 is made up of 18 amino acids. V lost 2 bases and J lost 7, with 24 bases in between. Here the CDR3 DNA reads TGCGCCAGCAGTCAAAGGGGCAGGTCACGCTCCTCAGGACAGCCCCAGCATTTT. It specifies CASSQRGRSRSSGQPQHF.